These T cell receptor beta chains were read from a single sample in a study of vaccination and CD4 T cells after COVID-19. These receptors are not linked to any known antigen. Using its own MiXCR run on the PCR reads, TCRdb lists one record per CDR3 protein. The sample contains about 9,100 distinct CDR3 sequences, 55% to 75% of which appear only once. The source was cultured CD4+ T cells from blood, collected after SARS-CoV-2 vaccination. Every receptor here comes from a human donor with COVID-19. Both conserved end residues are part of each CDR3. The order of the fields is D gene, J gene, V gene, clone size, CDR3 DNA, CDR3 protein. The D gene is left open where the match is weak. Not all rows give a size; the values are once, few, many and, for expanded clones, a class.

.	TRBJ1-2	TRBV19	.	TGTGCCAGTAGTTCCTACAGTGCAAACTATGGCTACACCTTC	CASSSYSANYGYTF
TRBD1	TRBJ1-2	TRBV7-8	.	TGTGCCAGCAGCCTACAGGGGCAGCCGGGTAACTATGGCTACACCTTC	CASSLQGQPGNYGYTF
.	TRBJ1-3	TRBV7-9	.	TGTGCCAGCAGCAACCCCGGGGGGATCTCTGGAAACACCATATATTTT	CASSNPGGISGNTIYF
.	TRBJ1-2	TRBV10-3	.	TGTGCCATCAGTGAGTCGGTCTCTCCGCAAGGGTACACCTTC	CAISESVSPQGYTF
.	TRBJ1-2	TRBV2	.	TGTGCCAGAGGGCTTCGGGGTCGCGGCGGCTACACCTTC	CARGLRGRGGYTF
TRBD1	TRBJ2-7	TRBV20-1	.	TGCAGTGCTGGTGGTGGAACAGGGGGTCTCGTCTACGAGCAGTACTTC	CSAGGGTGGLVYEQYF
TRBD1	TRBJ2-5	TRBV29-1	.	TGCAGCGGGGGACAGGGGGCGGGAGAGACCCAGTACTTC	CSGGQGAGETQYF
.	TRBJ1-1	TRBV20-1	.	TGCAGTGCCGCCAGGGGGAACACTGAAGCTTTCTTT	CSAARGNTEAFF
.	TRBJ1-1	TRBV2	.	TGTGCCAGCCTCCGGCCGGGGGGCACTGAAGCTTTCTTT	CASLRPGGTEAFF
.	TRBJ1-6	TRBV28	.	TGTGCCAGCAGTTTGAGGGCAGGAAATTCACCCCTCCACTTT	CASSLRAGNSPLHF
.	TRBJ1-5	TRBV7-2	once	TGTGCCAGCAGCCGGGGCGCCCAAACGGGCCAGCCCCAGCATTTT	CASSRGAQTGQPQHF
.	TRBJ1-2	TRBV20-1	.	TGCAGTGCTAGTCTGGTACGTCAGGGCGCTGGCTACACCTTC	CSASLVRQGAGYTF
TRBD1	TRBJ2-1	TRBV7-9	.	TGTGCCAGCAAGTCAGGGGGATTCAATGAGCAGTTCTTC	CASKSGGFNEQFF
.	TRBJ2-7	TRBV27	.	TGTGCCAGCAGTCCCCGCCCGGGGAGGGAGCAGTACTTC	CASSPRPGREQYF
TRBD1	TRBJ1-5	TRBV6-1	medium-sized	TGTGCCAGCAGAACCGGGACAGGGGGCGTCGGTGGCAATCAGCCCCAGCATTTT	CASRTGTGGVGGNQPQHF
TRBD1	TRBJ1-5	TRBV6-1	.	TGTGCCAGCTCCAGGACAGGGATTAATAGCAATCAGCCCCAGCATTTT	CASSRTGINSNQPQHF
.	TRBJ2-3	TRBV20-1	.	TGCAGTGCTGTAGGAAGCCCGGCGAGAGATACGCAGTATTTT	CSAVGSPARDTQYF
TRBD2	TRBJ2-1	TRBV19	.	TGTGCCAGTAGTATGCTAGCGGGGGTTGAGAATGAGCAGTTCTTC	CASSMLAGVENEQFF
TRBD1	TRBJ2-7	TRBV6-1	once	TGTGCCAGCAGGGTTCGGGACAGAGATTACGAGCAGTACTTC	CASRVRDRDYEQYF
TRBD1	TRBJ2-6	TRBV20-1	.	TGCAGTGCTGAGACAGGGAGTAACTCTGGGGCCAACGTCCTGACTTTC	CSAETGSNSGANVLTF
TRBD2	TRBJ2-3	TRBV29-1	.	TGCAGCGCCGCCGGTACTAGCGGGGGGAGCACAGATACGCAGTATTTT	CSAAGTSGGSTDTQYF
TRBD1	TRBJ2-2	TRBV7-9	medium-sized	TGTGCCAGCAGCTTATTTGCGGGTCAGGGGGCGGCCGGGGAGCTGTTTTTT	CASSLFAGQGAAGELFF
.	TRBJ2-7	TRBV6-5	.	TGTGCCAGCAGTTACTCTGGCGGAGGGTACGAGCAGTACTTC	CASSYSGGGYEQYF
TRBD1	TRBJ1-2	TRBV30	.	TGTGCCTGGAGGAATAACAGGGGGCAAGGCTACACCTTC	CAWRNNRGQGYTF
.	TRBJ1-6	TRBV14	.	TGTGCCAGCAGCCAAGGGTGGGATTCACCCCTCCACTTT	CASSQGWDSPLHF
.	TRBJ2-7	TRBV20-1	.	TGCAGTGCCCCGGAGGGGCAGGGTAAGGGTTCCTACGAGCAGTACTTC	CSAPEGQGKGSYEQYF
.	TRBJ1-6	TRBV7-7	once	TGTGCTAGCAGCTTAGAAGGGGGTTCACCCCTCCACTTT	CASSLEGGSPLHF
TRBD1	TRBJ1-5	TRBV5-6	.	TGTGCCAGCGGACAGGGGGCGCGTGTGGACCAGCCCCAGCATTTT	CASGQGARVDQPQHF
.	TRBJ1-2	TRBV6-1	.	TGTGCCAGCCTTCGAGACAGGATGAATGGCTACACCTTC	CASLRDRMNGYTF
.	TRBJ2-5	TRBV6-4	.	TGTGCCAGCAGTGTAGTCGGGGGAGAGACCCAGTACTTC	CASSVVGGETQYF
.	TRBJ1-2	TRBV20-1	.	TGCAGTGCTCATATCCGGGACGCCAACTATGGCTACACCTTC	CSAHIRDANYGYTF
.	TRBJ2-5	TRBV7-2	.	TGTGCCAGCAGCTCACAGGTGGGGGGTCAAGAGACCCAGTACTTC	CASSSQVGGQETQYF